Described below is a single T cell receptor beta chain sequence and its context. These data belong to a study of blood T cell repertoires in COVID-19. Background on the study: In each case, the material was cDNA or gDNA derived from T cells, B-cell-depleted T cells, or PBMCs.

The CDR3 sequence is 15 residues long. CDR1 and CDR2 (germline): SEHNR, FQNEAQ (reference sequence). V was clipped by 3 bases and J by 0 bases; unmatched bases: 1. Data came from immunoSEQ multiplex PCR; TCRdb stores just in-frame clones and leaves some out. The sample comprises 140,000 or so clones, about 86% of which are singletons, and roughly 8.2% rests with the top ten. This TCR was recovered from a human donor in a cohort sampled during active COVID-19. This rearrangement joins TRBV7-9 to TRBJ2-7; 11 bases align to TRBD2. Sequenced: peripheral blood. Here the CDR3 reads CASSLGLAASYEQYF. The DNA for the CDR3 is TGTGCCAGCAGCTTGGGACTAGCGGCCTCCTACGAGCAGTACTTC.